The source of this TCR beta chain is a study of blood T cell repertoires in COVID-19. Participants, about 18 to 95 years old, spanned some 23 US areas. Resolution of symptoms, clearance, or two negative PCRs was present in recovered Cohort 3 donors. CDR3 length equals 18 residues. CDR1 is SGHTA and CDR2 is FQGNSA in the germline V gene. Trimming took 1 base from V and 0 from J, leaving 15 bases between them. Per the study methods: Amplifying reference gene primers gave estimates of nucleated cell counts. Using immunoSEQ multiplex PCR, the repertoire was profiled, and TCRdb retains in-frame clones only, with some absent. V, J and clone size were drawn from that table, and D and trimming were deduced from the DNA. The sample carries 310,000 or so clones, about 85% recorded once.

The V gene is TRBV7-2, the J gene TRBJ1-4; no firm D call. Sequenced input: PBMCs or T cells enriched from blood (not recorded which). This clonotype originated in a woman aged 25 to 39 who had recovered from COVID-19. CDR3 residues: CASSLELSSRATNEKLFF. The CDR3 coding sequence is TGTGCCAGCAGCTTAGAGTTGAGCTCCCGGGCAACTAATGAAAAACTGTTTTTT.